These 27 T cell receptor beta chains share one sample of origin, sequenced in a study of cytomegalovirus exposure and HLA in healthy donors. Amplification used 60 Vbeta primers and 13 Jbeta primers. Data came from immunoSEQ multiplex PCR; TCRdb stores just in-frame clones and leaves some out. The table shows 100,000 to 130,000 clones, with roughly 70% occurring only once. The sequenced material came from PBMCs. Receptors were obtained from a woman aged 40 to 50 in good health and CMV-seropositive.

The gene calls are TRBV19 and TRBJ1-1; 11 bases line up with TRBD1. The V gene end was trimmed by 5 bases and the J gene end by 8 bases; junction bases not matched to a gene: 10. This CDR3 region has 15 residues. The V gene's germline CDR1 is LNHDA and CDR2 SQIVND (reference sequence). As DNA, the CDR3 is TGTGCCAGTAGTCCCCGGGACAGGGGGACCACGGAAGCTTTCTTT. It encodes CASSPRDRGTTEAFF.

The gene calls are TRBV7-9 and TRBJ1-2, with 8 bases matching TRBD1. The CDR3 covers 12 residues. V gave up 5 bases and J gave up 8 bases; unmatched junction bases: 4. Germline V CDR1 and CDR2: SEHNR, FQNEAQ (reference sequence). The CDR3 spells CASSQTGAGYTF. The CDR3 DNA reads TGTGCCAGCAGCCAGACAGGGGCGGGCTACACCTTC.

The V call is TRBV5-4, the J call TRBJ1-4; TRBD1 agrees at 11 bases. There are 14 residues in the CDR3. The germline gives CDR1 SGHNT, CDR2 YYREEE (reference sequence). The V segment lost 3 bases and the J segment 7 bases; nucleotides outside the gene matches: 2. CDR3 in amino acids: CASSSGQGAEKLFF. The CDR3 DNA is TGTGCCAGCAGCTCCGGACAGGGGGCTGAAAAACTGTTTTTT.

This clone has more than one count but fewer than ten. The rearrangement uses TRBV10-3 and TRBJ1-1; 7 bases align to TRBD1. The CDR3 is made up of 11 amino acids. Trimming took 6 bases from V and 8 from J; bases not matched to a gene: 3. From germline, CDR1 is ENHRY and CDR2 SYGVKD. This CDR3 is CAIRQGGEAFF. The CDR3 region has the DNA TGTGCCATCAGGCAGGGGGGAGAAGCTTTCTTT.

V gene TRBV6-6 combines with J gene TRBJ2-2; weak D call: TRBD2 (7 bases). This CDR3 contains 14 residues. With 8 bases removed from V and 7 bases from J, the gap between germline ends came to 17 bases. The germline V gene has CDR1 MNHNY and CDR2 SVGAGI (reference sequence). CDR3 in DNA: TGTGCCAGCGGGGGGGCAGGGAATATCGGGGAGCTGTTTTTT. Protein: CASGGAGNIGELFF.

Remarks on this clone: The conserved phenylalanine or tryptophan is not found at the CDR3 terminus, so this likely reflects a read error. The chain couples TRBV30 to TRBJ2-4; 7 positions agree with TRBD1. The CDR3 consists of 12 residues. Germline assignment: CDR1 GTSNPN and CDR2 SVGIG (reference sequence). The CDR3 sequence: CALDRVKNIQYV. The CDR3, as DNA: TGTGCTCTCGACAGGGTGAAAAACATTCAGTACGTC.

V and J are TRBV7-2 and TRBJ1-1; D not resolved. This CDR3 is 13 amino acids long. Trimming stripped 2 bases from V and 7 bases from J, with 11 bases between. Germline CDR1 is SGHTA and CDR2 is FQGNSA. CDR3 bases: TGTGCCAGCAGCTTACGAGTCGCCGGTGAAGCTTTCTTT. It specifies CASSLRVAGEAFF. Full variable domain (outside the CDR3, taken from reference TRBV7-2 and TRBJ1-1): GAGVSQSPSNKVTEKGKDVELRCDPISGHTALYWYRQSLGQGLEFLIYFQGNSAPDKSGLPSDRFSAERTGGSVSTLTIQRTQQEDSAVYLCASSLRVAGEAFFGQGTRLTVV.

The CDR3 sequence is CASSAQPGQGNYGYTF. The CDR3 region has the DNA TGTGCCAGCAGCGCCCAGCCGGGACAGGGAAACTATGGCTACACCTTC. The chain recombines TRBV9 with TRBJ1-2; TRBD1 matches 9 bases. The CDR3 loop spans 16 amino acids. CDR1 is SGDLS, CDR2 YYNGEE, per germline. Trimming took 3 bases from V and 2 from J; bases not matched to a gene: 8.

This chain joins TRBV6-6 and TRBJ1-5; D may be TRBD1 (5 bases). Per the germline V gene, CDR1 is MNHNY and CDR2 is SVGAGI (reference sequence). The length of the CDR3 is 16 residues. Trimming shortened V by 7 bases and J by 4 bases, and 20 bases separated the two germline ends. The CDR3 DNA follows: TGTGCCAGCATTCCGGGAGGCCATAGGGGAAATCAGCCCCAGCATTTT. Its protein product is CASIPGGHRGNQPQHF.

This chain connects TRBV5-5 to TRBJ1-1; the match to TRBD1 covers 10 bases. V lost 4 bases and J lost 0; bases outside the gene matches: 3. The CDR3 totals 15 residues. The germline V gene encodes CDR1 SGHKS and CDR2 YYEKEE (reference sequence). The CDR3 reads CASSGTGELNTEAFF. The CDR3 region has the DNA TGTGCCAGCAGCGGGACAGGGGAATTGAACACTGAAGCTTTCTTT. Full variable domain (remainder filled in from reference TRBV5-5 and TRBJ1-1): DAGVTQSPTHLIKTRGQQVTLRCSPISGHKSVSWYQQVLGQGPQFIFQYYEKEERGRGNFPDRFSARQFPNYSSELNVNALLLGDSALYLCASSGTGELNTEAFFGQGTRLTVV.

DNA for the CDR3: TGTGCCACCAGCAGAGATCATCTCAGGGGGCGCATCCCCTACGAGCAGTACTTC. This gives the protein CATSRDHLRGRIPYEQYF. The chain recombines TRBV15 with TRBJ2-7; TRBD1 aligns across 8 bases. The J segment lost 2 bases and the V segment lost 0 bases, leaving 12 bases of the junction unmatched. The CDR3 has 18 residues. Germline V gene sequence: CDR1 LNHNV, CDR2 YYDKDF (reference sequence).

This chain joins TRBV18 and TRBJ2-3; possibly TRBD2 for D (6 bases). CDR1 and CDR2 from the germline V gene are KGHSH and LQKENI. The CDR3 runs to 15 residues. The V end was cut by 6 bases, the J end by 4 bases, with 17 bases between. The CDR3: CASSPVASAADTQYF. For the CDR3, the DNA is TGTGCCAGCTCCCCGGTGGCTAGCGCGGCAGATACGCAGTATTTT.

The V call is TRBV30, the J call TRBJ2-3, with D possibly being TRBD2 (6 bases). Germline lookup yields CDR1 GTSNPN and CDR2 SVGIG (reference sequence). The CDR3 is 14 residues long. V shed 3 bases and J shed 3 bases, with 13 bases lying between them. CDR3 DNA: TGTGCCTGGAGCCCGAACAGCGGGACAGATACGCAGTATTTT. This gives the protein CAWSPNSGTDTQYF.

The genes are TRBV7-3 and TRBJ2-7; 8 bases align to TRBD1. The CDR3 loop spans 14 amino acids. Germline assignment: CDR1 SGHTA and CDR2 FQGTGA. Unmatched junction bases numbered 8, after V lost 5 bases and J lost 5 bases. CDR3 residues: CASSRIGQGDEQYF. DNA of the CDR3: TGTGCCAGCAGCCGCATTGGACAGGGTGACGAGCAGTACTTC.

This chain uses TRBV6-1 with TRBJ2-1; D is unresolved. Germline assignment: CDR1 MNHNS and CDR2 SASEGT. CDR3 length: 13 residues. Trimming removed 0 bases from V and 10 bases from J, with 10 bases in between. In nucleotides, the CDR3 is TGTGCCAGCAGTGAAGCAAGTTTCAGAGAGCAGTTCTTC. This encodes CASSEASFREQFF.

CDR3: CASSYSRQISTDTQYF. The CDR3 DNA sequence: TGTGCCAGCAGTTACTCGAGACAGATTAGCACAGATACGCAGTATTTT. The chain combines TRBV6-5 with TRBJ2-3; possible D gene TRBD1, 5 bases. The V gene's germline CDR1 is MNHEY and CDR2 SVGAGI. V dropped 0 bases and J dropped 0 bases, with 10 bases sitting between them. This CDR3 spans 16 amino acids.

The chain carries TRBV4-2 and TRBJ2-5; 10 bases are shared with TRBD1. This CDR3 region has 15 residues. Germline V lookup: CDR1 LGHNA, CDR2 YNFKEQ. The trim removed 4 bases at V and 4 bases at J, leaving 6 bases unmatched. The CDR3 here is CASSLGQGGGETQYF. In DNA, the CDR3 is TGTGCCAGCAGCCTCGGACAGGGGGGTGGAGAGACCCAGTACTTC.

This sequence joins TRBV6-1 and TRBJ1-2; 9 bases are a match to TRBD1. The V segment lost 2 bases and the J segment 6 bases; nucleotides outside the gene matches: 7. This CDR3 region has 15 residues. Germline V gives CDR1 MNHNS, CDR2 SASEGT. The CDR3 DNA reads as TGTGCCAGCAGTGAACCTGGACAGGGGTCCCATGGCTACACCTTC. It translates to CASSEPGQGSHGYTF.

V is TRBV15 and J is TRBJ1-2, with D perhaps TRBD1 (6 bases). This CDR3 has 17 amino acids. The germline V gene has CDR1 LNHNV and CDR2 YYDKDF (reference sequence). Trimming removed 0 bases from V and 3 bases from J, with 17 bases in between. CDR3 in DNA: TGTGCCACCAGCAGAGATCCCCGGGCCAGGGGAGACTATGGCTACACCTTC. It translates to CATSRDPRARGDYGYTF.

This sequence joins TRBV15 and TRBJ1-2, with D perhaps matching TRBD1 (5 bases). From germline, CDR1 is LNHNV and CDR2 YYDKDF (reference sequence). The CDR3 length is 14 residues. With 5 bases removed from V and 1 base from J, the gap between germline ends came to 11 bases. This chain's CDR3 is CATSFGQGNYGYTF. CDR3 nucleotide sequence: TGTGCCACCAGCTTCGGGCAGGGTAACTATGGCTACACCTTC.

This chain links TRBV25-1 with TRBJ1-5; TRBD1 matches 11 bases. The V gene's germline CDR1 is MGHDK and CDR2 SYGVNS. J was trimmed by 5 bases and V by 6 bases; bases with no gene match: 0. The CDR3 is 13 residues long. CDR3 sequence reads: CASRGQGDQPQHF. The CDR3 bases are TGTGCCAGCAGGGGACAGGGGGATCAGCCCCAGCATTTT.

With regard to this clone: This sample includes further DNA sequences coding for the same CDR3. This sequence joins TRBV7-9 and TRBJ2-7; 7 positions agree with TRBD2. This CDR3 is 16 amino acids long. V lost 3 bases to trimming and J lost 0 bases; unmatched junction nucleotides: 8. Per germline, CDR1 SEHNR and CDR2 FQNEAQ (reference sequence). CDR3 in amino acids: CASSFGVSGDSYEQYF. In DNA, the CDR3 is TGTGCCAGCAGCTTCGGCGTCAGCGGGGACTCCTACGAGCAGTACTTC.

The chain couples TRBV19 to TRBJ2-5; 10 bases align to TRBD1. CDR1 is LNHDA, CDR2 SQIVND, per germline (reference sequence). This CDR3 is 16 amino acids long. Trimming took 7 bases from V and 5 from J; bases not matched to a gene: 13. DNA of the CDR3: TGTGCCAGTACCGGACCGAGGGACAGGGGATTGGAGACCCAGTACTTC. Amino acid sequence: CASTGPRDRGLETQYF.

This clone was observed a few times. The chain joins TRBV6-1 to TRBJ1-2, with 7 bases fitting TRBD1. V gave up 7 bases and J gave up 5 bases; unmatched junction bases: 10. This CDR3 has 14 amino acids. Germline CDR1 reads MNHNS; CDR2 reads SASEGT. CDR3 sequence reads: CASTEGGQQYGYTF. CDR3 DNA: TGTGCCAGCACGGAGGGGGGACAGCAATATGGCTACACCTTC.

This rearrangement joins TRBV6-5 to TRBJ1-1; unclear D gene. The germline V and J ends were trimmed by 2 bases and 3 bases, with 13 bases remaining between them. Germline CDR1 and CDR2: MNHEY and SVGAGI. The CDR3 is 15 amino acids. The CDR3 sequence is CASSYVEGLHTEAFF. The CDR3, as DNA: TGTGCCAGCAGTTACGTTGAGGGCCTTCACACTGAAGCTTTCTTT.

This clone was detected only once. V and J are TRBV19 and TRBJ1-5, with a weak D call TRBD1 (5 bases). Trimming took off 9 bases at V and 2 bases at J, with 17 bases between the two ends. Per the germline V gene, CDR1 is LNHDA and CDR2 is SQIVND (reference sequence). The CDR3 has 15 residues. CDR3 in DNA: TGTGCCAGCATGTGGGGGGGTGGGGGCAATCAGCCCCAGCATTTT. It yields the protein CASMWGGGGNQPQHF.

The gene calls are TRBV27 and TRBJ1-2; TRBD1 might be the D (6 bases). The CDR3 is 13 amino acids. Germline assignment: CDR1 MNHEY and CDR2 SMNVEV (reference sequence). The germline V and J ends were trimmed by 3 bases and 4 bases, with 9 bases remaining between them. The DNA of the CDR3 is TGTGCCAGCAGTTTGGACAGAGCCTATGGCTACACCTTC. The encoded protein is CASSLDRAYGYTF.